Below are 20 T cell receptor beta chains sequenced from a single sample in a study of shared clonotypes between healthy human individuals. This table comes from immunoSEQ multiplex PCR, and its TCRdb copy is limited to in-frame clones, with some not included. The sample lists about 510,000 clones, 90% to 96% occurring once. Source material: naive CD4+ T cells sorted from blood. Sample subset: CD45RA+ positively selected. These receptor sequences come from a woman in her twenties or thirties in good health.

The V and J genes are TRBV9 and TRBJ2-1; TRBD2 matches 7 bases. The CDR3 is 15 amino acids. Germline V gives CDR1 SGDLS, CDR2 YYNGEE. Unmatched junction bases numbered 5, after V lost 2 bases and J lost 3 bases. The CDR3 coding sequence is TGTGCCAGCAGCGTGGTGAGCGGGATCTACAATGAGCAGTTCTTC. Translated, it gives CASSVVSGIYNEQFF.

In DNA form, the CDR3 reads TGTGCCATCAGTGATCTCGTCGGACCAGCTAACTATGGCTACACCTTC. As protein: CAISDLVGPANYGYTF. This rearrangement joins TRBV10-3 to TRBJ1-2; D is unclear. The ends were cut back, 3 bases at V and 0 bases at J, with 14 bases in the middle. This CDR3 contains 16 residues. The germline V gene encodes CDR1 ENHRY and CDR2 SYGVKD.

This chain links TRBV28 with TRBJ2-7; 7 bases agree with TRBD1. The length of the CDR3 is 15 residues. V trimming: 1 base; J trimming: 5 bases; junction bases outside the gene matches: 8. Germline assignment: CDR1 MDHEN and CDR2 SYDVKM. DNA of the CDR3: TGTGCCAGCAGTTTATACGACAGGGTTAGCCACGAGCAGTACTTC. This gives the protein CASSLYDRVSHEQYF. Using reference TRBV28 and TRBJ2-7 for the parts outside the CDR3, the full variable domain is DVKVTQSSRYLVKRTGEKVFLECVQDMDHENMFWYRQDPGLGLRLIYFSYDVKMKEKGDIPEGYSVSREKKERFSLILESASTNQTSMYLCASSLYDRVSHEQYFGPGTRLTVT.

The chain links TRBV4-1 to TRBJ2-3, with D possibly matching TRBD1 (6 bases). Deletions cut 4 bases from V and 3 bases from J, with 17 bases between. Germline CDR1 reads MGHRA; CDR2 reads YSYEKL. The CDR3 covers 16 residues. The CDR3 DNA is TGCGCCAGCAGCCTGATCGGGTACAGGGCTACAGATACGCAGTATTTT. It specifies CASSLIGYRATDTQYF.

This chain joins TRBV4-2 and TRBJ2-7, with D tentatively TRBD1 (7 bases). The germline V gene has CDR1 LGHNA and CDR2 YNFKEQ. V was trimmed by 5 bases and J by 2 bases, leaving 16 bases between them. This CDR3 spans 15 amino acids. The CDR3 DNA is TGTGCCAGCAGCTCAAGGCGGGGACAGACCTACGAGCAGTACTTC. Encoded protein: CASSSRRGQTYEQYF.

The V gene is TRBV18, the J gene TRBJ2-7, with D possibly being TRBD1 (6 bases). The V gene lost 2 bases and the J gene lost 5 bases, with 13 bases spanning the gap. The CDR3 consists of 14 residues. Looked up from germline, CDR1 is KGHSH and CDR2 is LQKENI. The CDR3, as DNA: TGTGCCAGCTCACCAAAGGCAGGGGACCACGAGCAGTACTTC. Translation gives CASSPKAGDHEQYF.

The chain is built from TRBV5-1 and TRBJ2-5, with TRBD2 matching 9 bases. Germline lookup yields CDR1 SGHRS and CDR2 YFSETQ. The V and J ends lost 0 bases and 1 base, in that order; junction bases with no gene match: 10. This CDR3 has 18 residues. CDR3 coding DNA: TGCGCCAGCAGCTTGGTTTCCTCCCTAGCGGGATTCCAAGAGACCCAGTACTTC. The encoded protein is CASSLVSSLAGFQETQYF.

V usage is TRBV4-2 and J usage is TRBJ1-2; 8 bases align to TRBD1. Germline assignment: CDR1 LGHNA and CDR2 YNFKEQ. V shed 5 bases and J 5 bases; nucleotides not matched to a gene: 4. CDR3 size: 13 residues. The CDR3 DNA sequence: TGTGCCAGCAGCTTACAGGGGGAATATGGCTACACCTTC. This encodes CASSLQGEYGYTF.

This chain links TRBV27 with TRBJ2-5; 9 bases map to TRBD1. The J call may be faulty, since TRBJ2-7 better matches the DNA end. Per germline, CDR1 MNHEY and CDR2 SMNVEV (reference sequence). CDR3 size: 16 residues. CDR3 amino acids: CASSRSVTGGNYEQYF. In DNA, the CDR3 is TGTGCCAGCAGCAGGAGCGTGACAGGGGGAAACTACGAGCAGTACTTC.

This rearrangement joins TRBV9 to TRBJ1-6; D is unresolved. Germline CDR1 SGDLS, CDR2 YYNGEE. This CDR3 contains 16 residues. Trimming removed 0 bases at V and 9 bases at J, with 16 bases between. This chain's CDR3 is CASSVDMRDSGSPLHF. DNA for the CDR3: TGTGCCAGCAGCGTAGATATGAGGGATTCGGGTTCACCCCTCCACTTT.

V gene TRBV4-1 combines with J gene TRBJ2-7, with 8 bases lining up with TRBD2. Germline assignment: CDR1 MGHRA and CDR2 YSYEKL. V was clipped by 1 base and J by 4 bases; unmatched bases: 9. This CDR3 has 16 amino acids. CDR3 in amino acids: CASSQGPTSGKYEQYF. The CDR3, as DNA: TGCGCCAGCAGCCAAGGGCCAACTAGCGGTAAATACGAGCAGTACTTC.

This chain connects TRBV28 to TRBJ1-1; D uncertain. This CDR3 is built from 14 residues. Per the germline V gene, CDR1 is MDHEN and CDR2 is SYDVKM. The V and J ends lost 2 bases and 5 bases respectively, with 12 bases between them. CDR3 in amino acids: CASSLRRGSTEAFF. The CDR3 coding sequence is TGTGCCAGCAGTTTACGGCGCGGGTCGACTGAAGCTTTCTTT.

The rearrangement uses TRBV5-1 and TRBJ1-4; 8 bases fit TRBD1. This CDR3 is built from 17 residues. V lost 4 bases, J lost 5 bases, and 13 bases stayed unmatched. The germline gives CDR1 SGHRS, CDR2 YFSETQ. The CDR3 coding sequence is TGCGCCAGCAGCACAAGACGGGGAGGACAGGGAAATGAAAAACTGTTTTTT. This gives the protein CASSTRRGGQGNEKLFF.

The gene calls are TRBV6-1 and TRBJ1-2; unclear D gene. This CDR3 is 13 amino acids long. The germline V and J ends were trimmed by 1 base and 7 bases, with 10 bases remaining between them. Germline assignment: CDR1 MNHNS and CDR2 SASEGT. The CDR3, as DNA: TGTGCCAGCAGTGAAGAAATCGTGGGTGGCTACACCTTC. This translates into CASSEEIVGGYTF.

The chain has TRBV7-8 and TRBJ2-7, with D hard to call. Trimming cost V 2 bases and J 6 bases, with 14 bases left between them. The germline V gene has CDR1 SGHVS and CDR2 FQNEAQ. The CDR3 extends over 14 amino acids. CDR3 nucleotide sequence: TGTGCCAGCAGCTTAACGGGTCTTAGTGGCGAGCAGTACTTC. Residues: CASSLTGLSGEQYF.

The V call is TRBV11-3, the J call TRBJ2-1; 12 positions match TRBD2. CDR1 and CDR2 from the germline V gene are SGHNT and YENEEA. CDR3 length equals 17 residues. With 4 bases clipped from V and 4 bases from J, the junction kept 8 bases outside the gene matches. The DNA of the CDR3 is TGTGCCAGCAGCTCTACGATGACTAGCGGGAGTTACAATGAGCAGTTCTTC. Protein sequence: CASSSTMTSGSYNEQFF.

The V gene is TRBV6-9, the J gene TRBJ1-3, with no clear D. Between the trimmed V and J ends, which lost 4 bases and 0 bases, there was a span of 10 bases. Per the germline V gene, CDR1 is MNHGY and CDR2 is SVAAGI. This CDR3 contains 15 residues. This chain's CDR3 is CASSFGRSSGNTIYF. As DNA, the CDR3 is TGTGCCAGCAGTTTTGGACGGAGCTCTGGAAACACCATATATTTT.

V usage is TRBV11-2 and J usage is TRBJ1-2; TRBD1 matches 9 bases. Germline-derived CDR1 and CDR2 are SGHAT and FQNNGV. V was clipped by 1 base and J by 8 bases; unmatched bases: 5. This CDR3 comprises 14 residues. The CDR3 region is CASSLVTGGSGYTF. CDR3 DNA: TGTGCCAGCAGCTTAGTTACAGGGGGCAGCGGCTACACCTTC.

V is TRBV11-2 and J is TRBJ2-5, with TRBD2 matching over 10 bases. V lost 2 bases, J lost 5 bases, and 8 bases stayed unmatched. The germline CDR1 and CDR2 sequences are SGHAT and FQNNGV. The CDR3 sequence is 16 residues long. CDR3 DNA: TGTGCCAGCAGCTTAACCTTAGCGGGAGGAAGCGAGACCCAGTACTTC. It is translated as CASSLTLAGGSETQYF.

CDR3 sequence: CASSSRREAGNTIYF. CDR3 nucleotide sequence: TGTGCCAGCAGCTCCCGCCGAGAGGCGGGAAACACCATATATTTT. V and J are TRBV4-2 and TRBJ1-3; D is unclear. This CDR3 region has 15 residues. Trimming left V 5 bases short and J 4 bases short, with 15 bases between. CDR1 is LGHNA, CDR2 YNFKEQ, per germline.